This TCR beta chain was obtained from a study of shared clonotypes between healthy human individuals (dated by TCRdb to 2018 to 2021). For the wider study: The cohort included a few men and a couple of women between 18 and 49 years of age. Blood TCR repertoires of a handful of healthy adults were deeply sequenced to estimate repertoire size and the extent of clonotype sharing between individuals. To increase sequencing depth and limit assay-specific biases, different laboratories used diverse techniques to prepare libraries and sequence TCR repertoires. For each donor, CD4 naive and CD4 memory were each given three plates, CD8 naive was given two plates, and CD8 memory was given one plate. Between about 0.9 and 9 billion PBMCs per donor were obtained by leukapheresis. The study at large found these results: Sampling was restricted to blood, and TCR repertoires in tissues likely differ from the TCR repertoires found in blood. Pairwise subsampling indicated that sequencing depth was expected to affect the degree of clonotype sharing among donors. The genetic and exposure-history diversity represented was limited by the small number of donors. Sharing across four donors was observed for about 4.8% of naive CD4, 3% to 4% of naive CD8, about 2.3% of memory CD4, and roughly 0.4% of memory CD8 clonotypes. Clonotypes shared by all four sorted-subset donors showed higher generation probabilities than non-shared clonotypes. Even with the large sequencing depth, rarefaction of the sorted-subset datasets indicated that sequencing was incomplete. Naive subsets generally had larger estimated clonotype richness than memory subsets did.

Donors were healthy HIV-negative adults with no recently reported acute infections or vaccinations. Every donor was a Caucasian adult residing in Nashville, Tennessee, USA. CD4+ T cells were enriched by magnetic negative selection, after which naive cells were positively selected on CD45RA and the negative fraction was taken as the memory subset. Blood was obtained by leukapheresis, after which PBMCs were separated by Ficoll-Histopaque density gradient centrifugation and cryopreserved in liquid nitrogen vapor phase. Analytical flow cytometry was used to check the purity and quantity of each magnetically sorted T cell population. Genomic DNA was isolated from every sorted fraction and measured by UV absorbance on a Nanodrop 2000c. This clone was counted between two and nine times. It has no known antigen specificity. No base qualities exist here, and no much larger clone lies one base off it. Other DNA sequences within the sample encode an identical CDR3.

Using the deep immunoSEQ assay, multiplex PCR amplified TCR CDR3 regions from genomic DNA. Extracted genomic DNA from each cell subset was spread evenly across all wells of several immunoSEQ 96-well plates, with each plate serving as a replicate. For sorted subsets, approximately 200 ng of genomic DNA, equivalent to 30,000 or so T cell genomes, went into each replicate PCR. Purified libraries were measured with a Qubit 3.0 fluorometer, size-checked on a Bioanalyzer 2100, and measured again with the KAPA Library Quantification kit. Every immunoSEQ 96-well plate was sequenced on a dedicated single-read 150-cycle Illumina NextSeq 550 flow cell. The authors processed their data as follows. Because the immunoSEQ output included only junctional sequences and no quality scores, the filtering could not be the same as the filtering used for full-length reads. To assign V/J genes and CDR3, sequences were annotated using PyIR, a Python wrapper for IgBLAST v1.9, with IMGT germline references. Any read was removed if the V/J assignment was weak (E-value above 1e-6), the CDR3 was missing, or the read contained stop codons, out-of-frame junctions, or ambiguous translated residues. V3J clonotypes were defined as sequences sharing the same inferred V gene, J gene, and CDR3 amino acid sequence. Percentage overlap between repertoires was calculated by dividing the number of shared unique clonotypes by the size of the smaller repertoire. Repertoire richness was assessed with RTK rarefaction, the Chao1 estimator, and Recon v2.1 estimates of unobserved clonotypes. For all TCRbeta clonotypes obtained by the gDNA method from a few donors, generation probabilities were computed with OLGA. The source is immuneACCESS, and TCRdb retained only in-frame sequences with V and J called. Part of the clones is not carried over; for the studies checked, unresolved V genes explain less than half of this, and the remainder is unexplained. Clone size and V and J calls were adopted from that table, with D and trimming inferred from the DNA. For this sample the table gives 2,500,000 or so clones, of which approximately 94% were detected only once. The ten largest clones take up about 0.34% of the sample.

The sequenced material came from naive CD4+ T cells from PBMCs. Explained via the paper, the cell subset or site label denotes: CD45RA+ positively selected. The receptor comes from a man between 18 and 35 years old in good health. Some clones in this sample may be carry-over from other donors' samples.

The CDR3 region has the sequence CASSLGRSNQPQHF. The DNA reads TGTGCCAGCAGCTTAGGTAGGAGCAATCAGCCCCAGCATTTT. The rearranged segments are TRBV7-9 and TRBJ1-5, with the D gene too uncertain to name. The germline V gene (reference sequence) gives CDR1 as SEHNR and CDR2 as FQNEAQ. Trimming costs V 1 base and J 1 base, and their ends lie 5 bases apart. The CDR3 runs 14 amino acids, cysteine and phenylalanine included. Kept here is only the CDR3 DNA, which spans 42 bases and is read in frame from base 1.